These T cell receptor beta chains were read from a single sample in a study of cytomegalovirus exposure and HLA in healthy donors. TCRdb's copy holds only in-frame clones and misses some; the assay was immunoSEQ multiplex PCR. Here the sample spans some 130,000 clones, around 77% being singletons. The sample taken for sequencing was PBMCs. The receptors here all came from a man aged 25 to 45 in good health. The CDR3 runs from the conserved cysteine through the conserved F or W. A D gene is named only where the DNA matches it firmly. Size tells how often a clone was seen (once, few, many) or the class of an expanded clone, and some rows leave it out.

TRBD1,TRBV6-1,-,TRBJ1-5,TGTGCCAGCATTCGGGACAGGGATCAGCCCCAGCATTTT,CASIRDRDQPQHF
-,TRBV19,-,TRBJ1-1,TGTGCCAGTAGAAGGGTTGGGAGCTTGAACACTGAAGCTTTCTTT,CASRRVGSLNTEAFF
-,TRBV15,-,TRBJ1-6,TGTGCCACCAGCCCTTTTAGCCTAAATTCCCCCCTCCACTTT,CATSPFSLNSPLHF
-,TRBV14,-,TRBJ2-3,TGTGCCAGCAGCCCGCTGGTCGGGATCAGCGCAGATACGCAGTATTTT,CASSPLVGISADTQYF
TRBD1,TRBV7-3,-,TRBJ2-7,TGTGCCAGCAGCCCTCAGGGGACAGGGGCCTACGAGCAGTACTTC,CASSPQGTGAYEQYF
-,TRBV18,once,TRBJ2-1,TGTGCCAGCTCAACCGGCGAGACTAGAAGGGCCTACAATGAGCAGTTCTTC,CASSTGETRRAYNEQFF
TRBD2,TRBV11-2,-,TRBJ2-1,TGTGCCAGCAGCTTGACCGGGACTATAGGTAGAAATGAGCAGTTCTTC,CASSLTGTIGRNEQFF
-,TRBV18,-,TRBJ2-7,TGTGCCAGCTCACCACGCCAACTAGACGTCCCCGAGCAGTACTTC,CASSPRQLDVPEQYF
-,TRBV28,-,TRBJ2-1,TGTGCCAGCAGTTTAACGGGCCAGGGGTCCTACAATGAGCAGTTCTTC,CASSLTGQGSYNEQFF
TRBD2,TRBV11-3,few,TRBJ2-7,TGTGCCAGCAGCAGAGCGGGAGGGCGATCCTACGAGCAGTACTTC,CASSRAGGRSYEQYF
TRBD2,TRBV4-1,-,TRBJ2-7,TGCGCCAGCAGCCAAGCGGGGGGGCTAGGCGAGCAGTACTTC,CASSQAGGLGEQYF
TRBD1,TRBV19,-,TRBJ2-2,TGTGCCAGTAGTATCCCCTGGACAGGGCCGAACACCGGGGAGCTGTTTTTT,CASSIPWTGPNTGELFF
TRBD2,TRBV7-3,-,TRBJ2-7,TGTGCCAGCAGCCCCGGGACGGCTACCGGGACTAGCGGGAGTTATGAGCAGTACTTC,CASSPGTATGTSGSYEQYF
TRBD1,TRBV19,once,TRBJ2-1,TGTGCCAGTAGTATAGATCTTGGGACAGGGAATGAGCAGTTCTTC,CASSIDLGTGNEQFF
-,TRBV7-9,-,TRBJ2-5,TGTGCCAGCAGCTTAGGAGCGGAAGAGACCCAGTACTTC,CASSLGAEETQYF
-,TRBV9,-,TRBJ2-3,TGTGCCAGCAGCGTAGCTACGACTGTAACAGATACGCAGTATTTT,CASSVATTVTDTQYF
TRBD2,TRBV19,-,TRBJ2-7,TGTGCCAGTAGTATCACGGGGGGTAGGAACGAGCAGTACTTC,CASSITGGRNEQYF
TRBD2,TRBV7-9,-,TRBJ2-3,TGTGCCAGCAGCTTAGGGACTAGCGGGTTCACAGATACGCAGTATTTT,CASSLGTSGFTDTQYF
TRBD1,TRBV5-4,few,TRBJ2-7,TGTGCCAGCAGCTGGTCCGGGACAGGTAGCGAGCAGTACTTC,CASSWSGTGSEQYF
TRBD1,TRBV19,-,TRBJ2-1,TGTGCCAGTAGTATGACCACAGGGGGGTCCTACAATGAGCAGTTCTTC,CASSMTTGGSYNEQFF